The 25 T cell receptor beta chains in this list originate from one sample, sequenced in a study of shared clonotypes between healthy human individuals. Only in-frame clones appear in the TCRdb table, and some are missing; sequencing was by immunoSEQ multiplex PCR. The sample consists of roughly 300,000 clones, about 70% of them appearing once. Sequenced input: memory CD4+ T cells sorted from blood. Noted subset: CD45RA-negative fraction. Receptors originate from a man aged 25 to 45 in good health.

This clone was seen a single time. V is TRBV7-8 and J is TRBJ2-7; a possible D gene is TRBD1 (7 bases). The CDR3 has 15 amino acids. V lost 1 base to trimming and J lost 4 bases, with 14 bases between them. CDR1 and CDR2 (germline): SGHVS, FQNEAQ. CDR3 sequence (DNA): TGTGCCAGCAGCTTAGGGGGGGACAGATCTTACGAGCAGTACTTC. Protein sequence: CASSLGGDRSYEQYF.

The J gene is TRBJ2-3, the V gene TRBV9; D unclear. V lost 2 bases and J 0 bases, leaving 13 bases between the germline ends. Germline CDR1 and CDR2: SGDLS and YYNGEE. CDR3 length: 16 residues. DNA for the CDR3: TGTGCCAGCAGCGTCGGTTCTTCGCTAAGCACAGATACGCAGTATTTT. Translating it yields CASSVGSSLSTDTQYF.

This chain links TRBV27 with TRBJ2-4; D may correspond to TRBD1 or TRBD2 (5 bases each). The CDR3 has 14 amino acids. Trimming took 3 bases from V and 11 from J, leaving 17 bases between them. Germline loops: CDR1 MNHEY, CDR2 SMNVEV (reference sequence). The CDR3 reads CASSFRGLGVVQYF. DNA for the CDR3: TGTGCCAGCAGTTTTAGAGGACTGGGGGTCGTTCAGTACTTC.

The chain uses TRBV10-3 and TRBJ2-3; 9 bases map to TRBD2. Trimming removed 3 bases from V and 3 bases from J; junction bases left unmatched: 7. CDR3 length equals 16 residues. Germline V gene sequence: CDR1 ENHRY, CDR2 SYGVKD. CDR3 protein: CAISEIGSGSTDTQYF. CDR3 sequence (DNA): TGTGCCATCAGTGAAATCGGTAGCGGGAGTACAGATACGCAGTATTTT.

V is TRBV30 and J is TRBJ1-2; weak D call: TRBD1 (5 bases). Germline-derived CDR1 and CDR2 are GTSNPN and SVGIG (reference sequence). The CDR3 loop spans 14 amino acids. Deletions cut 4 bases from V and 5 bases from J, with 17 bases between. The CDR3 protein is CAWTAGLHGYGYTF. CDR3 bases: TGTGCCTGGACCGCAGGGTTGCATGGGTATGGCTACACCTTC.

The V gene is TRBV18, the J gene TRBJ1-2; the D is unclear. Germline values: CDR1 KGHSH, CDR2 LQKENI. The CDR3 runs to 11 residues. V lost 5 bases and J 4 bases, leaving 5 bases between the germline ends. The CDR3 nucleotides are TGTGCCAGCTCAAACACCTATGGCTACACCTTC. This sequence encodes CASSNTYGYTF.

The chain links TRBV6-1 to TRBJ1-5; D remains ambiguous. Germline CDR1 reads MNHNS; CDR2 reads SASEGT. The CDR3 is 13 amino acids. V lost 4 bases, J lost 5 bases, and 9 bases lay in between. The CDR3: CASSGSSHQPQHF. The CDR3 DNA is TGTGCCAGCAGTGGGAGTTCTCATCAGCCCCAGCATTTT.

This clone is a singleton in its sample. V usage is TRBV6-1 and J usage is TRBJ1-6; D unresolved. The CDR3 is 14 residues long. Germline V gene sequence: CDR1 MNHNS, CDR2 SASEGT. Trimming shortened V by 7 bases and J by 6 bases, and 13 bases separated the two germline ends. The CDR3, as DNA: TGTGCCAGCACCCGGACGGCAGTTAATTCACCCCTCCACTTT. Translation gives CASTRTAVNSPLHF.

Ten or more counts support this clone. V is TRBV9 and J is TRBJ1-1, with unresolved D. Trimming removed 1 base from V and 1 base from J, with 8 bases in between. CDR3 size: 14 residues. Germline CDR1 SGDLS, CDR2 YYNGEE. The CDR3 bases are TGTGCCAGCAGCGTATCGACATCGAACACTGAAGCTTTCTTT. This translates into CASSVSTSNTEAFF.

The chain combines TRBV28 with TRBJ2-5; D remains unclear. V was pared by 3 bases and J by 0 bases, with 5 bases between. CDR1 is MDHEN, CDR2 SYDVKM, per germline. The CDR3 is 13 amino acids. The CDR3, as DNA: TGTGCCAGCAGTTTGTACTACCAAGAGACCCAGTACTTC. The encoded protein is CASSLYYQETQYF.

As concerns this clone: Additional DNA sequences in this sample encode the identical CDR3. This chain links TRBV29-1 with TRBJ1-5; TRBD1 is a possible D gene (5 bases). The CDR3 loop spans 12 amino acids. In germline, CDR1 is SQVTM, CDR2 ANQGSEA. V was clipped by 4 bases and J by 4 bases, with 8 bases between them. CDR3 DNA: TGCAGCGTTGGGGGCCTTAATCAGCCCCAGCATTTT. This codes for CSVGGLNQPQHF.

This rearrangement joins TRBV28 to TRBJ1-1; 7 bases line up with TRBD1. Germline loops: CDR1 MDHEN, CDR2 SYDVKM. V was pared by 7 bases and J by 0 bases, with 5 bases of the junction left unmatched. The CDR3 loop spans 14 amino acids. CDR3 DNA: TGTGCCAGCACCGAGGGGGCAGTGAACACTGAAGCTTTCTTT. Protein product: CASTEGAVNTEAFF.

V usage is TRBV7-9 and J usage is TRBJ2-3; 7 bases agree with TRBD1. The length of the CDR3 is 16 residues. In germline, CDR1 is SEHNR, CDR2 FQNEAQ (reference sequence). V was pared by 5 bases and J by 2 bases, with 10 bases of the junction left unmatched. The CDR3 is CASSLKKTGTTDTQYF. The CDR3 DNA is TGTGCCAGCAGCCTAAAAAAGACAGGGACCACAGATACGCAGTATTTT.

J is TRBJ2-7 and V is TRBV7-9; maybe TRBD1 (5 bases). Trimming stripped 2 bases from V and 6 bases from J, with 8 bases between. Germline V gene lookup returns CDR1 SEHNR and CDR2 FQNEAQ (reference sequence). The CDR3 loop spans 12 amino acids. The CDR3 region has the DNA TGTGCCAGCAGCTTAACCCAGGGCGAGCAGTACTTC. This sequence encodes CASSLTQGEQYF.

The rearrangement links TRBV19 to TRBJ2-7, with TRBD2 identical over 8 bases. V lost 6 bases and J lost 0; bases outside the gene matches: 1. Germline V lookup: CDR1 LNHDA, CDR2 SQIVND (reference sequence). The CDR3 is 13 amino acids. CDR3: CASSGRASYEQYF. CDR3 coding DNA: TGTGCCAGTAGCGGGAGGGCCTCCTACGAGCAGTACTTC. The whole variable domain, filled in from reference TRBV19 and TRBJ2-7, reads DGGITQSPKYLFRKEGQNVTLSCEQNLNHDAMYWYRQDPGQGLRLIYYSQIVNDFQKGDIAEGYSVSREKKESFPLTVTSAQKNPTAFYLCASSGRASYEQYFGPGTRLTVT.

The sample holds many counts of this clone. CDR3 amino acids: CASSLLGTSGHNEQFF. CDR3 nucleotide sequence: TGTGCCAGCAGCCTACTCGGGACTAGCGGGCACAATGAGCAGTTCTTC. The V and J genes are TRBV14 and TRBJ2-1, with 12 bases fitting TRBD2. This CDR3 is 16 amino acids long. Germline V CDR1 and CDR2: SGHDN, FVKESK. J gave up 5 bases and V 4 bases, and 6 bases lay outside the gene matches.

This chain joins TRBV10-1 and TRBJ1-1; no definite D call. CDR1 WNHNN and CDR2 SYGVQD come from the germline V gene (reference sequence). Trimming stripped 11 bases from V and 4 bases from J, with 23 bases between. This CDR3 region has 15 residues. The CDR3 loop reads CARYSVQSAGTEAFF. In DNA form, the CDR3 reads TGCGCCCGATACAGCGTCCAGTCGGCCGGCACTGAAGCTTTCTTT.

The genes are TRBV4-2 and TRBJ2-7; D may match TRBD1 or TRBD2 (5 bases each). V was clipped by 2 bases and J by 5 bases, with 16 bases between them. The CDR3 contains 15 residues. The germline V gene has CDR1 LGHNA and CDR2 YNFKEQ. The CDR3 nucleotides are TGTGCCAGCAGCCAATTCGGGACGGGACCGAACGAGCAGTACTTC. It is translated as CASSQFGTGPNEQYF.

The rearrangement joins TRBV14 to TRBJ2-7, with 7 bases identical to TRBD1. The germline V gene has CDR1 SGHDN and CDR2 FVKESK. The CDR3 sequence is 14 residues long. The J segment lost 0 bases and the V segment lost 4 bases, leaving 3 bases of the junction unmatched. The CDR3 spells CASSRGQNSYEQYF. In DNA form, the CDR3 reads TGTGCCAGCAGCCGGGGACAGAACTCCTACGAGCAGTACTTC.

The rearrangement uses TRBV6-5 and TRBJ2-5; no clear D. This CDR3 comprises 12 residues. Germline V gene sequence: CDR1 MNHEY, CDR2 SVGAGI. Trimming removed 4 bases at V and 1 base at J, with 4 bases between. The CDR3 DNA follows: TGTGCCAGCAGTTCCACCCAAGAGACCCAGTACTTC. Amino acid sequence: CASSSTQETQYF.

The CDR3 protein is CASSLLRAYEQYF. The CDR3, as DNA: TGTGCCAGCAGCTTATTGCGGGCCTACGAGCAGTACTTC. The chain uses TRBV7-2 and TRBJ2-7; maybe TRBD2 (5 bases). V gave up 2 bases and J gave up 2 bases, with 7 bases separating them. Germline V gene lookup returns CDR1 SGHTA and CDR2 FQGNSA. The CDR3 loop spans 13 amino acids. Supplemented by reference TRBV7-2 and TRBJ2-7, the full variable domain reads GAGVSQSPSNKVTEKGKDVELRCDPISGHTALYWYRQSLGQGLEFLIYFQGNSAPDKSGLPSDRFSAERTGGSVSTLTIQRTQQEDSAVYLCASSLLRAYEQYFGPGTRLTVT.

This clone occurred a few times. This chain joins TRBV7-9 and TRBJ1-1; D not resolved. CDR3 length: 14 amino acids. Germline CDR1 and CDR2: SEHNR and FQNEAQ (reference sequence). The germline V and J ends were trimmed by 5 bases and 0 bases, with 10 bases remaining between them. CDR3 sequence (DNA): TGTGCCAGCAGCCGAGGACGGATGAACACTGAAGCTTTCTTT. Protein: CASSRGRMNTEAFF.

J is TRBJ2-5 and V is TRBV28, with 7 bases fitting TRBD2. Losses at the gene ends were 6 bases for V and 2 bases for J; bases not matched to a gene: 6. The CDR3 loop spans 14 amino acids. Germline CDR1 and CDR2: MDHEN and SYDVKM. This chain's CDR3 is CASREYGRQETQYF. The CDR3 DNA sequence: TGTGCCAGCAGGGAATACGGGAGGCAAGAGACCCAGTACTTC.

The chain carries TRBV6-1 and TRBJ2-7; no clear D gene. V lost 4 bases, J lost 3 bases, and 7 bases lay in between. In germline, CDR1 is MNHNS, CDR2 SASEGT. The CDR3 spans 12 residues. The CDR3 nucleotides read TGTGCCAGCAGTGTACAGATCTACGAGCAGTACTTC. It specifies CASSVQIYEQYF.

V usage is TRBV7-8 and J usage is TRBJ2-1, with unresolved D. With 5 bases removed from V and 0 bases from J, the gap between germline ends came to 14 bases. This CDR3 has 16 amino acids. The germline V gene encodes CDR1 SGHVS and CDR2 FQNEAQ. CDR3 residues: CASSPSPGTSYNEQFF. CDR3 nucleotide sequence: TGTGCCAGCAGCCCCAGTCCGGGTACCTCCTACAATGAGCAGTTCTTC.